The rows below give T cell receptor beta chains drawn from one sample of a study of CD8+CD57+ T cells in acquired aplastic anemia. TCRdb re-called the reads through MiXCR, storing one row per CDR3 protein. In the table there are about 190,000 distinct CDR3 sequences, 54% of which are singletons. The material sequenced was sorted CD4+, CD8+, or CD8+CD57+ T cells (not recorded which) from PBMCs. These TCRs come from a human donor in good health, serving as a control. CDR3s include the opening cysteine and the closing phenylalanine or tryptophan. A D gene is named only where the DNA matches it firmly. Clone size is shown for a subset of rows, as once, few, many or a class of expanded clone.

CDR3 DNA: TGTGCCAGCAGCCCCCGGACAGGGGGCCTCAATGAGCAGTTCTTC
CDR3 protein: CASSPRTGGLNEQFF
V gene: TRBV7-2
J gene: TRBJ2-1
D gene: TRBD1
CDR3 length: 15
clone size: -

CDR3 DNA: TGTGCCATCAGTGCCAGCAGCATGGGGTACGACCTGGACGAGCAGTACTTC
CDR3 protein: CAISASSMGYDLDEQYF
V gene: TRBV10-3
J gene: TRBJ2-7
D gene: -
CDR3 length: 17
clone size: few

CDR3 DNA: TGTGCCAGCCGGGGCAGGGAGGACAAAAACATTCAGTACTTC
CDR3 protein: CASRGREDKNIQYF
V gene: TRBV5-8
J gene: TRBJ2-4
D gene: -
CDR3 length: 14
clone size: many

CDR3 DNA: TGCGCCAGCAGCTCGTCGGGAAGAGGATTT
CDR3 protein: CASSSSGRGF
V gene: TRBV5-1
J gene: TRBJ1-6
D gene: -
CDR3 length: 10
clone size: -

CDR3 DNA: TGTGCCAGCAGCCACCAACAGGGGACCACTGAAGCTTTCTTT
CDR3 protein: CASSHQQGTTEAFF
V gene: TRBV3-1
J gene: TRBJ1-1
D gene: TRBD1
CDR3 length: 14
clone size: many

CDR3 DNA: TGCGCCAGCAGTTACTCCGGGACAGGGGGGGAGACCCAGTACTTC
CDR3 protein: CASSYSGTGGETQYF
V gene: TRBV10-2
J gene: TRBJ2-5
D gene: TRBD1
CDR3 length: 15
clone size: -

CDR3 DNA: TGTGCCAGCAGTCCGCGGACAGCCCAAGAGACCCAGTACTTC
CDR3 protein: CASSPRTAQETQYF
V gene: TRBV27
J gene: TRBJ2-5
D gene: -
CDR3 length: 14
clone size: many

CDR3 DNA: TGCGCCAGCAGCATTGGAGTAGGGGGGGACACTGAAGCTTTCTTT
CDR3 protein: CASSIGVGGDTEAFF
V gene: TRBV5-1
J gene: TRBJ1-1
D gene: -
CDR3 length: 15
clone size: -

CDR3 DNA: TGTGCCAGCAGATTTAACACAGGGAACACCGGGGAGCTGTTTTTT
CDR3 protein: CASRFNTGNTGELFF
V gene: TRBV7-8
J gene: TRBJ2-2
D gene: -
CDR3 length: 15
clone size: few

CDR3 DNA: TGTGCCAGCAGCCCCCCGGGGAAGAAAGGAAACACCATATATTTT
CDR3 protein: CASSPPGKKGNTIYF
V gene: TRBV7-9
J gene: TRBJ1-3
D gene: -
CDR3 length: 15
clone size: -

CDR3 DNA: TGTGCCAGCAGCTTAATGGAGGGGGCCACGGATACGCAGTATTTT
CDR3 protein: CASSLMEGATDTQYF
V gene: TRBV7-3
J gene: TRBJ2-3
D gene: -
CDR3 length: 15
clone size: -

CDR3 DNA: TGTGCCAGTAGTCCCCGAGGCCGGGGAACCGGGGAGCTGTTTTTT
CDR3 protein: CASSPRGRGTGELFF
V gene: TRBV19
J gene: TRBJ2-2
D gene: -
CDR3 length: 15
clone size: many

CDR3 DNA: TGCAGTGCCCCGACCTCTGGACAGGGGGGAGCTTTCTTT
CDR3 protein: CSAPTSGQGGAFF
V gene: TRBV20-1
J gene: TRBJ1-1
D gene: TRBD1
CDR3 length: 13
clone size: -

CDR3 DNA: TGTGCCAGCAGCGTAGCTATGGGAGTAGCGGGGGACAACGAGCAGTACTTC
CDR3 protein: CASSVAMGVAGDNEQYF
V gene: TRBV9
J gene: TRBJ2-7
D gene: TRBD2
CDR3 length: 17
clone size: -

CDR3 DNA: TGCAGTGCTAGGTTAGGCCCGGGCTACACCTTC
CDR3 protein: CSARLGPGYTF
V gene: TRBV20-1
J gene: TRBJ1-2
D gene: -
CDR3 length: 11
clone size: -

CDR3 DNA: TGTGCCAGCAGCCTAAGACAGGTAATGAACACTGAAGCTTTCTTT
CDR3 protein: CASSLRQVMNTEAFF
V gene: TRBV7-3
J gene: TRBJ1-1
D gene: -
CDR3 length: 15
clone size: many

CDR3 DNA: TGTGCCACCTCCGACGGCGGGGAGACCCAGTACTTC
CDR3 protein: CATSDGGETQYF
V gene: TRBV24-1
J gene: TRBJ2-5
D gene: -
CDR3 length: 12
clone size: -

CDR3 DNA: TGTGCCAGCAGCTTAGGACGGTTGGATACGCAGTATTTT
CDR3 protein: CASSLGRLDTQYF
V gene: TRBV7-6
J gene: TRBJ2-3
D gene: -
CDR3 length: 13
clone size: many

CDR3 DNA: TGTGCCAGCCTGATATACGGGACAGGGCGAGACACCATATATTTT
CDR3 protein: CASLIYGTGRDTIYF
V gene: TRBV2
J gene: TRBJ1-3
D gene: TRBD1
CDR3 length: 15
clone size: -

CDR3 DNA: TGCGCCAGCAACGCCGGGACAGGGACAAACTACGAGCAGTACTTC
CDR3 protein: CASNAGTGTNYEQYF
V gene: TRBV10-1
J gene: TRBJ2-7
D gene: TRBD1
CDR3 length: 15
clone size: once

CDR3 DNA: TGTGCCAGCAGCTTCCGGGGTTCCGGGTACGAGCAGTACTTC
CDR3 protein: CASSFRGSGYEQYF
V gene: TRBV5-4
J gene: TRBJ2-7
D gene: -
CDR3 length: 14
clone size: -

CDR3 DNA: TGCAGTGCTTGGACAGGGGAAGCTTTCTTT
CDR3 protein: CSAWTGEAFF
V gene: TRBV20-1
J gene: TRBJ1-1
D gene: TRBD1
CDR3 length: 10
clone size: -

CDR3 DNA: TGCAGCGTTGAGCGGGGAAGCTATGGCTACACCTTC
CDR3 protein: CSVERGSYGYTF
V gene: TRBV29-1
J gene: TRBJ1-2
D gene: -
CDR3 length: 12
clone size: -

CDR3 DNA: TGCAGTGCTAGTCCGGGATCCTACGAGCAGTACTTC
CDR3 protein: CSASPGSYEQYF
V gene: TRBV20-1
J gene: TRBJ2-7
D gene: -
CDR3 length: 12
clone size: -

CDR3 DNA: TGTGCCAGCAGTTACGGCTTCGACAGGGGAAGAGGTCAGGCGCAGTATTTT
CDR3 protein: CASSYGFDRGRGQAQYF
V gene: TRBV10-3
J gene: TRBJ2-3
D gene: TRBD1
CDR3 length: 17
clone size: -

CDR3 DNA: TGTGCCAGCAGCGTCCTGGTAGCGGGGGGGGAGGTCGGTCACGGGACCCAGTACTTC
CDR3 protein: CASSVLVAGGEVGHGTQYF
V gene: TRBV9
J gene: TRBJ2-5
D gene: TRBD2
CDR3 length: 19
clone size: -

CDR3 DNA: TGTGCCAGCAGTCCGGACTACTTCGAGACCCAGTACTTC
CDR3 protein: CASSPDYFETQYF
V gene: TRBV2
J gene: TRBJ2-5
D gene: -
CDR3 length: 13
clone size: many

CDR3 DNA: TGCAGCGTTGGCGGGGGGGCCAAAGATACGCAGTATTTT
CDR3 protein: CSVGGGAKDTQYF
V gene: TRBV29-1
J gene: TRBJ2-3
D gene: TRBD2
CDR3 length: 13
clone size: -

CDR3 DNA: TGCGCCAGCAGATTACCGGACCGGAACACTGAAGCTTTCTTT
CDR3 protein: CASRLPDRNTEAFF
V gene: TRBV5-1
J gene: TRBJ1-1
D gene: -
CDR3 length: 14
clone size: many

CDR3 DNA: TGTGCCAGTAGTTGGGGGGGCATAGATACGCAGTATTTT
CDR3 protein: CASSWGGIDTQYF
V gene: TRBV19
J gene: TRBJ2-3
D gene: -
CDR3 length: 13
clone size: -